This passage covers 5 T cell receptor beta chains from one sample sequenced in a study of blood T cell repertoires in COVID-19. TCRdb's table, derived via immunoSEQ multiplex PCR, lists solely in-frame clones and lacks some. The repertoire has 250,000 or so clones, around 86% of them found once; the top ten carry roughly 8%. Sequencing was done on a sample of peripheral blood. Source of these receptors: a man in his forties with active or convalescent COVID-19.

The chain recombines TRBV6-5 with TRBJ2-7; maybe TRBD1 (6 bases). The CDR3 extends over 16 amino acids. Germline CDR1 MNHEY, CDR2 SVGAGI. The germline V and J ends were trimmed by 4 bases and 1 base, with 17 bases remaining between them. The chain's CDR3 is CASSSVRSGQSYEQYF. Written as DNA, the CDR3 is TGTGCCAGCAGTTCCGTAAGATCCGGACAGTCCTACGAGCAGTACTTC.

A few counts support this clone. The CDR3 region is CASFPGLFYSTDTQYF. As DNA, the CDR3 is TGTGCCAGTTTTCCGGGACTCTTTTATAGCACAGATACGCAGTATTTT. The chain recombines TRBV19 with TRBJ2-3; a weak D match, TRBD2 (6 bases). CDR1 LNHDA and CDR2 SQIVND come from the germline V gene (reference sequence). The CDR3 has 16 amino acids. The V and J ends lost 8 bases and 0 bases respectively, with 18 bases between them.

The chain couples TRBV19 to TRBJ1-5; the D is unclear. With 7 bases removed from V and 8 bases from J, the gap between germline ends came to 15 bases. This CDR3 comprises 13 residues. Germline lookup yields CDR1 LNHDA and CDR2 SQIVND (reference sequence). The CDR3 DNA reads TGTGCCAGTACCCCCTACGAGGGAGAGCCCCAGCATTTT. Its translation is CASTPYEGEPQHF. Variable domain in full (rest from reference TRBV19 and TRBJ1-5): DGGITQSPKYLFRKEGQNVTLSCEQNLNHDAMYWYRQDPGQGLRLIYYSQIVNDFQKGDIAEGYSVSREKKESFPLTVTSAQKNPTAFYLCASTPYEGEPQHFGDGTRLSIL.

CDR3 loop: CASSLRGRAEKLFF. For the CDR3, the DNA is TGTGCCAGCAGTTTGAGGGGGAGGGCTGAAAAACTGTTTTTT. The chain has TRBV27 and TRBJ1-4, with a weak D call TRBD1 (6 bases). Trimming removed 3 bases from V and 7 bases from J, with 12 bases in between. The CDR3 covers 14 residues. Germline V gene lookup returns CDR1 MNHEY and CDR2 SMNVEV (reference sequence).

The CDR3 is CASSDSGTGCIRRCLVVDTEAFF. Here the CDR3 DNA reads TGTGCCAGCAGTGACTCCGGGACAGGGTGTATTAGGAGGTGTTTGGTTGTGGACACTGAAGCTTTCTTT. V is TRBV6-4 and J is TRBJ1-1, with 9 bases aligning to TRBD1. Germline V gives CDR1 MRHNA, CDR2 SNTAGT. The CDR3 is made up of 23 amino acids. V lost 0 bases, J lost 3 bases, and 26 bases stayed unmatched.